A single sample gave rise to the 15 T cell receptor beta chains below, sequenced in a study of cytotoxic CD8 clonotypes in ibrutinib-treated CLL. Sequencing was performed with immunoSEQ multiplex PCR; in TCRdb, only in-frame clones are kept and a portion is missing. The table shows roughly 49,000 clones, with less than 90% occurring only once. The sequences come from PBMCs, collected after 24 months of ibrutinib treatment. Receptors originate from a human donor with chronic lymphocytic leukemia.

In this sample, this clone turned up once. This chain connects TRBV6-5 to TRBJ2-1, with 7 nucleotides matching TRBD2. Germline V gene lookup returns CDR1 MNHEY and CDR2 SVGAGI. This CDR3 comprises 12 residues. J gave up 6 bases and V 5 bases, and 1 base lay outside the gene matches. For the CDR3, the DNA is TGTGCCAGCAGTCGGACTAGCAATGAGCAGTTCTTC. Translating it yields CASSRTSNEQFF.

This rearrangement joins TRBV10-2 to TRBJ2-7; unclear D gene. The CDR3 loop spans 14 amino acids. V lost 5 bases to trimming and J lost 6 bases, with 17 bases between them. Per the germline V gene, CDR1 is WSHSY and CDR2 is SAAADI. CDR3 DNA sequence: TGCGCCAGCAGTCCCGGGCTCTCTCCGGGCGAGCAGTACTTC. It translates to CASSPGLSPGEQYF.

This clone showed up just a few times. The chain links TRBV5-6 to TRBJ2-7; TRBD2 might be the D (6 bases). Germline V gene sequence: CDR1 SGHDT, CDR2 YYEEEE. Trimming took 0 bases from V and 4 from J, leaving 14 bases between them. CDR3 length: 15 residues. The CDR3 spells CASSLAGRAGYEQYF. CDR3 nucleotide sequence: TGTGCCAGCAGCTTGGCCGGCAGGGCGGGGTACGAGCAGTACTTC.

The V call is TRBV15, the J call TRBJ2-5; D possibly corresponds to TRBD1 (5 bases). The CDR3 contains 14 residues. The V end was cut by 1 base, the J end by 5 bases, with 11 bases between. Germline V gives CDR1 LNHNV, CDR2 YYDKDF (reference sequence). This CDR3 reads CATSRGGAPETQYF. CDR3 sequence (DNA): TGTGCCACCAGCAGAGGGGGCGCCCCGGAGACCCAGTACTTC.

This rearrangement joins TRBV10-3 to TRBJ2-7; D remains unclear. The CDR3 runs 15 residues. Trimming shortened V by 0 bases and J by 0 bases, and 9 bases separated the two germline ends. Germline-derived CDR1 and CDR2 are ENHRY and SYGVKD. The CDR3 spells CAISESLASSYEQYF. The DNA of the CDR3 is TGTGCCATCAGTGAGTCACTGGCGAGCTCCTACGAGCAGTACTTC.

J is TRBJ1-5 and V is TRBV7-9; 9 bases map to TRBD1. This CDR3 contains 15 residues. Trimming removed 3 bases from V and 3 bases from J; junction bases left unmatched: 3. Germline lookup yields CDR1 SEHNR and CDR2 FQNEAQ (reference sequence). The DNA of the CDR3 is TGTGCCAGCAGCTTGACAGGGGGTAACAATCAGCCCCAGCATTTT. It codes for CASSLTGGNNQPQHF.

The genes are TRBV11-3 and TRBJ2-4; D gene uncertain. Trimming cost V 5 bases and J 1 base, with 6 bases left between them. The CDR3 runs 13 residues. Germline CDR1 is SGHNT and CDR2 is YENEEA. DNA for the CDR3: TGTGCCAGCAGCCCAGACGCCAAAAACATTCAGTACTTC. Protein: CASSPDAKNIQYF.

The genes are TRBV12-2 and TRBJ2-1; the table's D call, TRBD2, was not checked against the DNA. TRBV12-2 is assigned pseudogene status. The length of the CDR3 is 11 residues. The CDR3 protein is CASSSGGTQFF. The CDR3 DNA reads TGTGCCAGCAGCTCCGGCGGGACGCAGTTCTTC.

The chain employs TRBV7-3 and TRBJ1-2; no clear D gene. Per germline, CDR1 SGHTA and CDR2 FQGTGA. V dropped 5 bases and J dropped 4 bases, with 11 bases sitting between them. The CDR3 is 13 residues long. The chain's CDR3 is CASSLGPSYGYTF. As DNA, the CDR3 is TGTGCCAGCAGCCTCGGCCCGTCCTATGGCTACACCTTC.

The chain recombines TRBV5-4 with TRBJ1-3; 9 positions agree with TRBD1. CDR1 and CDR2 (germline): SGHNT, YYREEE (reference sequence). The CDR3 runs to 16 residues. The J segment lost 1 base and the V segment lost 4 bases, leaving 6 bases of the junction unmatched. The CDR3 sequence is CASSARDRESGNTIYF. CDR3 DNA: TGTGCCAGCAGCGCCCGGGACAGGGAGTCTGGAAACACCATATATTTT. Looking up the rest from reference TRBV5-4 and TRBJ1-3 gives the full variable domain: ETGVTQSPTHLIKTRGQQVTLRCSSQSGHNTVSWYQQALGQGPQFIFQYYREEENGRGNFPPRFSGLQFPNYSSELNVNALELDDSALYLCASSARDRESGNTIYFGEGSWLTVV.

The chain is built from TRBV4-2 and TRBJ2-7; possible D gene TRBD2, 6 bases. V gave up 6 bases and J gave up 4 bases, with 16 bases separating them. Germline V gene sequence: CDR1 LGHNA, CDR2 YNFKEQ. CDR3 size: 14 residues. The chain's CDR3 is CASRTIGGSYEQYF. DNA of the CDR3: TGTGCCAGCAGGACAATTGGGGGGTCTTACGAGCAGTACTTC.

V is TRBV19 and J is TRBJ1-5, with D possibly TRBD1 on 5 matching bases. V gave up 4 bases and J gave up 8 bases, with 15 bases separating them. CDR1 LNHDA and CDR2 SQIVND come from the germline V gene (reference sequence). The CDR3 loop spans 14 amino acids. CDR3 sequence (DNA): TGTGCCAGTAGTACGACAGTCGGGAGTGAGCCCCAGCATTTT. This sequence encodes CASSTTVGSEPQHF.

The chain recombines TRBV28 with TRBJ2-3; a weak D match, TRBD1 (5 bases). Trimming stripped 7 bases from V and 0 bases from J, with 11 bases between. Germline V gives CDR1 MDHEN, CDR2 SYDVKM. The CDR3 loop spans 14 amino acids. CDR3 region: CASKGLGSTDTQYF. CDR3 nucleotides: TGTGCCAGCAAGGGGTTGGGTAGCACAGATACGCAGTATTTT.

V usage is TRBV5-4 and J usage is TRBJ1-2, with TRBD1 identical over 7 bases. V shed 4 bases, J shed 4 bases, and the junction held 10 bases outside the gene matches. Germline V lookup: CDR1 SGHNT, CDR2 YYREEE (reference sequence). The CDR3 is 15 amino acids. CDR3 nucleotide sequence: TGTGCCAGCAGCCTGGGGCAGGGGGTTGCCTATGGCTACACCTTC. Encoded protein: CASSLGQGVAYGYTF.

This chain joins TRBV30 and TRBJ1-3, with D perhaps matching TRBD1 (6 bases). This CDR3 spans 14 amino acids. Germline values: CDR1 GTSNPN, CDR2 SVGIG (reference sequence). V lost 6 bases and J lost 4, with 16 bases in between. The CDR3 nucleotides read TGTGCCTGTTCAGGGGAGGCGAGAGGAAACACCATATATTTT. Residues: CACSGEARGNTIYF. The complete variable domain, with remaining parts taken from reference TRBV30 and TRBJ1-3, reads SQTIHQWPATLVQPVGSPLSLECTVEGTSNPNLYWYRQAAGRGLQLLFYSVGIGQISSEVPQNLSASRPQDRQFILSSKKLLLSDSGFYLCACSGEARGNTIYFGEGSWLTVV.